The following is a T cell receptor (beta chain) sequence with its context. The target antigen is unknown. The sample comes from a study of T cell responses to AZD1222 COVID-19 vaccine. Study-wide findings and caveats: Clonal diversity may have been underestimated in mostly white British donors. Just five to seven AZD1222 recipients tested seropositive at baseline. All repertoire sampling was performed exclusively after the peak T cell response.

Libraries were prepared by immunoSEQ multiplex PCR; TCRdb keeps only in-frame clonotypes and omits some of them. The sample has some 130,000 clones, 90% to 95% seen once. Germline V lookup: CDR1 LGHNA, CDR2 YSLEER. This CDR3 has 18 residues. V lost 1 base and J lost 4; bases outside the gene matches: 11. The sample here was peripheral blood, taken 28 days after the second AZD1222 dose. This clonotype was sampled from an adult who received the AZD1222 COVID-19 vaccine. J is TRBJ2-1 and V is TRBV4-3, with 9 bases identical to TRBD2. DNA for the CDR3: TGCGCCAGCAGCCAAGGCTGGGTAGCGGGGGACACGTACAATGAGCAGTTCTTC. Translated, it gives CASSQGWVAGDTYNEQFF.